These 10 T cell receptor beta chains originate from one sample sequenced in a study of cytomegalovirus exposure and HLA in healthy donors (TCRdb year 2017). The library was prepared using the immunoSEQ multiplex PCR assay. The clones in this table, taken by TCRdb from immuneACCESS, are in-frame only. Not every clone is retained; where verified, under half of the shortfall comes from an unresolved V gene, and the cause of the rest is unknown. The sample data list some 250,000 clones, and approximately 86% of these were observed just once. The ten largest clones take up 1% to 1.5% of the sample. The sample consisted of PBMCs. These receptors were obtained from a woman aged 25 to 39 in good health and CMV-seropositive.

This clone showed up just once. This rearrangement joins TRBV6-1 to TRBJ1-4; D is ambiguous. Germline CDR1 and CDR2: MNHNS and SASEGT. V lost 3 bases and J lost 5, with 4 bases in between. The CDR3 sequence is 12 residues long. The CDR3: CASSESNEKLFF. The CDR3 nucleotides are TGTGCCAGCAGTGAGTCAAATGAAAAACTGTTTTTT.

V is TRBV27 and J is TRBJ2-2; tentative D call: TRBD2 (5 bases). Per germline, CDR1 MNHEY and CDR2 SMNVEV (reference sequence). V lost 5 bases and J 4 bases, leaving 11 bases between the germline ends. CDR3 size: 14 residues. The CDR3 region has the DNA TGTGCCAGCAGTATTGGAGGACTCACCGGGGAGCTGTTTTTT. This gives the protein CASSIGGLTGELFF.

This chain joins TRBV7-9 and TRBJ2-1, with TRBD2 matching 10 bases. CDR3 length: 15 amino acids. Trimming at V came to 5 bases and at J to 4 bases, leaving 5 bases not matched to a gene. The germline V gene has CDR1 SEHNR and CDR2 FQNEAQ (reference sequence). This CDR3 reads CASSTGLARYNEQFF. The DNA for the CDR3 is TGTGCCAGCAGCACGGGACTAGCGCGATACAATGAGCAGTTCTTC.

The chain recombines TRBV2 with TRBJ1-2; the match to TRBD1 covers 7 bases. The CDR3 extends over 13 amino acids. J lost 7 bases, V lost 7 bases, and 9 bases had no gene match. The V gene's germline CDR1 is SNHLY and CDR2 FYNNEI. In nucleotides, the CDR3 is TGTGCCAGCACCGGGACAGAGGCCTTTGGCTACACCTTC. It yields the protein CASTGTEAFGYTF.

This clone came up a few times. The J gene is TRBJ2-7, the V gene TRBV28, with a possible D match to TRBD1 (5 bases). Between the trimmed V and J ends, which lost 3 bases and 2 bases, there was a span of 11 bases. Germline CDR1 and CDR2: MDHEN and SYDVKM. The CDR3 is 14 amino acids. CDR3 sequence: CASSLDIAPYEQYF. CDR3 DNA sequence: TGTGCCAGCAGTTTGGACATCGCACCCTACGAGCAGTACTTC.

The V and J genes are TRBV5-4 and TRBJ2-1; a weak D match, TRBD2 (5 bases). The CDR3 contains 14 residues. V was clipped by 6 bases and J by 8 bases, with 18 bases between them. Per the germline V gene, CDR1 is SGHNT and CDR2 is YYREEE (reference sequence). The DNA for the CDR3 is TGTGCCAGCACCCTAGCCCTATCCCGAGATGAGCAGTTCTTC. Its translation: CASTLALSRDEQFF.

The chain recombines TRBV12-5 with TRBJ2-7; 12 bases are a match to TRBD2. Unmatched junction bases numbered 23, after V lost 5 bases and J lost 6 bases. Germline-derived CDR1 and CDR2 are LGHNT and FRNRAP. The CDR3 spans 20 residues. CDR3: CASGAPNLAASGRAVLEQYF. CDR3 sequence (DNA): TGTGCTAGTGGTGCCCCAAATCTCGCTGCTAGCGGGAGGGCCGTACTCGAGCAGTACTTC.

The chain joins TRBV6-5 to TRBJ1-5; D is uncertain. Germline-derived CDR1 and CDR2 are MNHEY and SVGAGI. Trimming left V 5 bases short and J 3 bases short, with 8 bases between. This CDR3 comprises 13 residues. CDR3 bases: TGTGCCAGCAGTCCAGGATACAATCAGCCCCAGCATTTT. As protein: CASSPGYNQPQHF.

This clone showed up just a few times. V usage is TRBV7-9 and J usage is TRBJ2-2, with 7 bases lining up with TRBD1. This CDR3 comprises 14 residues. Unmatched junction bases numbered 4, after V lost 5 bases and J lost 4 bases. Germline assignment: CDR1 SEHNR and CDR2 FQNEAQ (reference sequence). Here the CDR3 reads CASSKTGTTGELFF. CDR3 nucleotides: TGTGCCAGCAGCAAGACAGGGACCACCGGGGAGCTGTTTTTT.

A single count supports this clone. The chain has TRBV18 and TRBJ2-7, with 10 bases lining up with TRBD1. V trimming: 3 bases; J trimming: 4 bases; junction bases outside the gene matches: 6. The germline V gene has CDR1 KGHSH and CDR2 LQKENI. This CDR3 region has 15 residues. For the CDR3, the DNA is TGTGCCAGCTCACCCTCCCGGGACAGGGGTTACGAGCAGTACTTC. The encoded protein is CASSPSRDRGYEQYF.